These T cell receptor beta chains were read from a single sample in a study of naive and memory T cell subsets. From the UMI-ligation and nested PCR reads, TCRdb called clonotypes with MiXCR, one entry per CDR3 protein. There are 85,000 or so distinct CDR3 sequences in the sample; 8% to 9.5% occur only once, and 1.2% lies in the top ten. The sample comprised naive CD8+ T cells from blood. The receptors were gathered from a human donor in good health. Each CDR3 is given with its conserved first and last residue. Fields, in order: CDR3 DNA, CDR3 protein, D gene, J gene, clone size, V gene. A D gene is named only where the DNA matches it firmly. A row's size may be missing; if present it is once, few, many or a size class.

CDR3nt: TGTGCCAGCAGTCCGGGTTTTACAGGGGTTGAGCAGTTCTTC
CDR3aa: CASSPGFTGVEQFF
d_gene: TRBD1
j_gene: TRBJ2-1
abundance: few
v_gene: TRBV27

CDR3nt: TGTGCCAGCAGCGCTACAGGGGCTTATAATTCACCCCTCCACTTT
CDR3aa: CASSATGAYNSPLHF
d_gene: TRBD1
j_gene: TRBJ1-6
abundance: many
v_gene: TRBV9

CDR3nt: TGTGCCAGCAGCCGGCAACAGGACCCCCCGACTAGCGGATCCTACAATGAGCAGTTCTTC
CDR3aa: CASSRQQDPPTSGSYNEQFF
d_gene: TRBD2
j_gene: TRBJ2-1
abundance: -
v_gene: TRBV11-2

CDR3nt: TGCGCCAGCAGCCCTAGGACTAGCGGTGCCACAGATACGCAGTATTTT
CDR3aa: CASSPRTSGATDTQYF
d_gene: TRBD2
j_gene: TRBJ2-3
abundance: -
v_gene: TRBV5-1

CDR3nt: TGTGCCAGCAGCGTAGACGGGAGGGCCTCTACCGGGGAGCTGTTTTTT
CDR3aa: CASSVDGRASTGELFF
d_gene: TRBD2
j_gene: TRBJ2-2
abundance: many
v_gene: TRBV9

CDR3nt: TGTGCCAGCCCGATCAGGGCGTTCGGGGCAGGGGAGGATGTCAGAGCTTCACCCCTCCACTTT
CDR3aa: CASPIRAFGAGEDVRASPLHF
d_gene: -
j_gene: TRBJ1-6
abundance: few
v_gene: TRBV21-1

CDR3nt: TGTGCCAGCAGTTCACAGGGCGTTGGGGATACGCAGTATTTT
CDR3aa: CASSSQGVGDTQYF
d_gene: -
j_gene: TRBJ2-3
abundance: few
v_gene: TRBV28

CDR3nt: TGTGCCAGCAGCCGGACTAGCGGGGGTTCCTACGAGCAGTACTTC
CDR3aa: CASSRTSGGSYEQYF
d_gene: TRBD2
j_gene: TRBJ2-7
abundance: many
v_gene: TRBV7-9

CDR3nt: TGTGCCAGCAGCTCAGGGTACACCGGGGAGCTGTTTTTT
CDR3aa: CASSSGYTGELFF
d_gene: -
j_gene: TRBJ2-2
abundance: few
v_gene: TRBV5-6

CDR3nt: TGTGCCAGCAGCCTAAGGGTTGCCTACGAGCAGTACTTC
CDR3aa: CASSLRVAYEQYF
d_gene: -
j_gene: TRBJ2-7
abundance: few
v_gene: TRBV14

CDR3nt: TGTGCCAGCAGCCAGGCTGACAGGGAACCCTCCTACGAGCAGTACTTC
CDR3aa: CASSQADREPSYEQYF
d_gene: TRBD1
j_gene: TRBJ2-7
abundance: many
v_gene: TRBV4-2

CDR3nt: TGCAGTACTGACTCCTACAATGAGCAGTTCTTC
CDR3aa: CSTDSYNEQFF
d_gene: -
j_gene: TRBJ2-1
abundance: many
v_gene: TRBV29-1

CDR3nt: TGTGCCAGCAGCTTAGATAGGTTAGCGGGCACCGGGGAGCTGTTTTTT
CDR3aa: CASSLDRLAGTGELFF
d_gene: TRBD2
j_gene: TRBJ2-2
abundance: few
v_gene: TRBV11-2

CDR3nt: TGTGCCAGCAGCTTAGAGGGTGAGGCAGGCCCCTACGAGCAGTACTTC
CDR3aa: CASSLEGEAGPYEQYF
d_gene: -
j_gene: TRBJ2-7
abundance: few
v_gene: TRBV11-2

CDR3nt: TGTGCCAGCAGCTTGGTTGGGCGGGAGGACCAAGTTGGTTTC
CDR3aa: CASSLVGREDQVGF
d_gene: TRBD2
j_gene: TRBJ2-7
abundance: few
v_gene: TRBV5-4

CDR3nt: TGTGCCAGCAGCCTGGGGGCTAGCGTATTCTACGAGCAGTACTTC
CDR3aa: CASSLGASVFYEQYF
d_gene: -
j_gene: TRBJ2-7
abundance: many
v_gene: TRBV7-2

CDR3nt: TGTGCCAGCAGCCACCCGCTAGGCAATGAGCAGTTCTTC
CDR3aa: CASSHPLGNEQFF
d_gene: -
j_gene: TRBJ2-1
abundance: many
v_gene: TRBV27